This TCR beta chain was observed in a study of blood T cell repertoires in COVID-19. Whole-study context: The samples span acute and convalescent COVID-19 from the United States, Italy and Spain.

The V gene end was trimmed by 0 bases and the J gene end by 4 bases; junction bases not matched to a gene: 0. CDR1 and CDR2 from the germline V gene are MNHNS and SASEGT. The CDR3 extends over 14 amino acids. Exposed participants encountered a COVID-19 case during the 2 weeks preceding study entry. Original handling: For nucleated cells, counts were estimated from reference gene primer amplification. Using immunoSEQ multiplex PCR, the repertoire was profiled, and TCRdb retains in-frame clones only, with some absent. D and trimming come from the DNA, and the V and J calls and clone size come from that table. The data show 250,000 or so clones, about 87% seen once.

This clonotype was obtained from a woman aged 40 to 50 who had been exposed to COVID-19. The rearrangement uses TRBV6-1 and TRBJ1-2, with 9 bases matching TRBD1. The specimen sequenced was PBMCs or T cells enriched from blood (not recorded which). The CDR3 nucleotides are TGTGCCAGCAGTGAAGCGGGACAGGGCTATGGCTACACCTTC. It yields the protein CASSEAGQGYGYTF.